The 31 T cell receptor beta chains presented below share a single source sample, sequenced in a study of spatial heterogeneity in lung cancer (dated by TCRdb to between 2018 and 2021). What this sample's time point label stands for: blood at routine non-recurrence follow-up after resection. Libraries came from 5' RACE. The listed sequencing device is NextSeq 500. The public reads were quality trimmed at Q25 with fastp and then assembled into clones with MiXCR by TCRdb, keeping productive beta chains. One record per CDR3 amino acid sequence lists the most common genes and DNA. The sample profile shows about 110,000 distinct CDR3 sequences; roughly 10% of them were found once. Around 24% of the sample is in the top ten clones. This sample comprised PBMCs, obtained at follow-up. The origin of the receptors is a female donor with early-stage non-small cell lung cancer.

This clonotype showed up many times. This sequence joins TRBV19 and TRBJ2-2; 11 bases match TRBD2. The CDR3 covers 15 residues. CDR1 is LNHDA, CDR2 SQIVND, per germline (reference sequence). The V gene end was trimmed by 6 bases and the J gene end by 6 bases; junction bases not matched to a gene: 6. The CDR3 DNA is TGTGCCAGTAGGAAACTAGCGGGAGTCTCCGGGGAGCTGTTTTTT. Residues: CASRKLAGVSGELFF.

This clonotype was detected ten times or more. As DNA, the CDR3 is TGTGCCAGCATCACAGGGGAATATAATTCACCCCTCCACTTT. Protein product: CASITGEYNSPLHF. V and J are TRBV6-1 and TRBJ1-6; 7 nucleotides align to TRBD1. With V trimmed by 7 bases and J by 4 bases, 4 bases remained unmatched. Germline CDR1 reads MNHNS; CDR2 reads SASEGT. The CDR3 is 14 amino acids.

This clonotype was seen only a few times. The gene calls are TRBV4-2 and TRBJ2-7; D ambiguous. V was pared by 1 base and J by 3 bases, with 10 bases between. The germline gives CDR1 LGHNA, CDR2 YNFKEQ. The CDR3 has 14 residues. Here the CDR3 reads CASSQGASGYEQYF. The CDR3 region has the DNA TGTGCCAGCAGCCAAGGGGCTAGTGGCTACGAGCAGTACTTC.

This clonotype was counted at least ten times. This rearrangement joins TRBV27 to TRBJ1-2; D call uncertain. Trimming left V 3 bases short and J 4 bases short, with 15 bases between. This CDR3 has 15 amino acids. The germline CDR1 and CDR2 sequences are MNHEY and SMNVEV (reference sequence). CDR3 sequence reads: CASSLSIGGRYGYTF. In DNA, the CDR3 is TGTGCCAGCAGTTTGAGTATCGGAGGTCGCTATGGCTACACCTTC.

This clonotype was counted at least ten times. The chain employs TRBV9 and TRBJ2-4; no reliable D call. Trimming removed 4 bases at V and 7 bases at J, with 15 bases between. CDR1 SGDLS and CDR2 YYNGEE come from the germline V gene. CDR3 length: 14 residues. CDR3 nucleotides: TGTGCCAGCAGCTCAGGACCCTCCGGGAACATTCAGTACTTC. This encodes CASSSGPSGNIQYF.

In its sample, this clonotype was seen a few times. The chain combines TRBV24-1 with TRBJ2-2, with no clear D. Germline V lookup: CDR1 KGHDR, CDR2 SFDVKD. CDR3 length: 16 residues. Trimming left V 4 bases short and J 5 bases short, with 16 bases between. This CDR3 reads CATSDRNRLETGELFF. CDR3 coding DNA: TGTGCCACCAGTGACCGAAATCGATTAGAAACCGGGGAGCTGTTTTTT.

This clonotype was detected ten times or more. V gene TRBV2 combines with J gene TRBJ2-7; 9 positions match TRBD1. CDR1 and CDR2 (germline): SNHLY, FYNNEI. The V segment lost 7 bases and the J segment 5 bases; nucleotides outside the gene matches: 12. This CDR3 spans 15 amino acids. This CDR3 reads CASTASGTGSNEQYF. The CDR3 DNA sequence: TGTGCCAGCACAGCCTCCGGGACAGGGTCAAACGAGCAGTACTTC. The full variable domain, with the rest looked up from reference TRBV2 and TRBJ2-7, is EPEVTQTPSHQVTQMGQEVILRCVPISNHLYFYWYRQILGQKVEFLVSFYNNEISEKSEIFDDQFSVERPDGSNFTLKIRSTKLEDSAMYFCASTASGTGSNEQYFGPGTRLTVT.

There are a few counts of this clonotype. V and J are TRBV10-3 and TRBJ1-5, with D tentatively TRBD1 (6 bases). Per germline, CDR1 ENHRY and CDR2 SYGVKD. V was pared by 6 bases and J by 6 bases, with 15 bases between. There are 14 residues in the CDR3. Written as DNA, the CDR3 is TGTGCCATCAGCATAAGACAGGAACGTCAGCCCCAGCATTTT. It codes for CAISIRQERQPQHF.

The chain carries TRBV7-6 and TRBJ2-1; the match to TRBD2 covers 12 bases. V was pared by 1 base and J by 0 bases, with 10 bases of the junction left unmatched. This CDR3 has 20 amino acids. Germline assignment: CDR1 SGHVS and CDR2 FNYEAQ. CDR3 DNA sequence: TGTGCCAGCAGCTTAGTGCTAGCGGGAGGGCCGACAAGCTCCTACAATGAGCAGTTCTTC. As protein: CASSLVLAGGPTSSYNEQFF. Filled out from reference TRBV7-6 and TRBJ2-1, the complete variable domain reads GAGVSQSPRYKVTKRGQDVALRCDPISGHVSLYWYRQALGQGPEFLTYFNYEAQQDKSGLPNDRFSAERPEGSISTLTIQRTEQRDSAMYRCASSLVLAGGPTSSYNEQFFGPGTRLTVL.

The chain couples TRBV5-1 to TRBJ1-2; D uncertain. Germline values: CDR1 SGHRS, CDR2 YFSETQ. V was clipped by 0 bases and J by 8 bases, with 14 bases between them. CDR3 length: 14 amino acids. Here the CDR3 DNA reads TGCGCCAGCAGCTTGGAGCAGCCGAATCGAGGCTACACCTTC. Amino acids: CASSLEQPNRGYTF.

With regard to this clonotype: A much larger clone is a single base away; this may be a read error. The V call is TRBV3-1, the J call TRBJ1-1; D is perhaps TRBD1 (5 bases). CDR1 is LGHDT, CDR2 YNNKEL, per germline (reference sequence). The CDR3 spans 13 residues. The CDR3 loop reads CTSSLRQSPEAFF. DNA for the CDR3: TGTACCAGCAGCCTTCGACAGTCCCCTGAAGCTTTCTTT.

The chain has TRBV27 and TRBJ2-2, with 7 bases that match TRBD1. Germline lookup yields CDR1 MNHEY and CDR2 SMNVEV (reference sequence). This CDR3 is built from 15 residues. V lost 7 bases and J lost 0; bases outside the gene matches: 5. This CDR3 reads CASTLGTANTGELFF. The DNA for the CDR3 is TGTGCCAGCACCCTCGGGACAGCGAACACCGGGGAGCTGTTTTTT.

This clonotype was detected ten times or more. The chain is built from TRBV6-1 and TRBJ1-2, with TRBD1 identical over 8 bases. Germline loops: CDR1 MNHNS, CDR2 SASEGT. V lost 6 bases and J lost 8; bases outside the gene matches: 14. CDR3 length: 15 amino acids. CDR3 coding DNA: TGTGCCAGCAGGACAGGGGACACAGGGTTGGAAGGCTACACCTTC. Residues: CASRTGDTGLEGYTF.

DNA of the CDR3: TGTGCCTGGAGGACAGGGTTGAACACTGAAGCTTTCTTT. Encoded protein: CAWRTGLNTEAFF. The chain links TRBV30 to TRBJ1-1; 7 positions match TRBD1. Germline CDR1 is GTSNPN and CDR2 is SVGIG (reference sequence). This CDR3 contains 13 residues. After removal of 3 bases from V and 0 bases from J, the junction contained 1 base not matched to a gene. Complete variable domain (other parts from reference TRBV30 and TRBJ1-1): SQTIHQWPATLVQPVGSPLSLECTVEGTSNPNLYWYRQAAGRGLQLLFYSVGIGQISSEVPQNLSASRPQDRQFILSSKKLLLSDSGFYLCAWRTGLNTEAFFGQGTRLTVV.

This clonotype was detected only a few times. This sequence joins TRBV6-2 or TRBV6-3 and TRBJ1-5; D may be TRBD1 (5 bases). The CDR3 length is 14 residues. Germline CDR1 MNHEY, CDR2 SVGEGT. Trimming shortened V by 0 bases and J by 4 bases, and 7 bases separated the two germline ends. The CDR3: CASSYSGGNQPQHF. The CDR3 DNA sequence: TGTGCCAGCAGTTACTCGGGGGGAAATCAGCCCCAGCATTTT.

At least ten counts were recorded for this clonotype. The chain's CDR3 is CASSLGQGTPYEQYF. The CDR3 DNA sequence: TGTGCCAGCAGCTTAGGACAGGGAACCCCCTACGAGCAGTACTTC. V and J are TRBV11-2 and TRBJ2-7, with 7 bases aligning to TRBD1. Germline CDR1 SGHAT, CDR2 FQNNGV. V trimming: 1 base; J trimming: 2 bases; junction bases outside the gene matches: 5. The CDR3 is 15 residues long.

This clonotype has only a few counts. The chain's CDR3 is CASSVEGLSSTDTQYF. CDR3 coding DNA: TGTGCCAGCAGCGTAGAAGGCCTCTCTAGCACAGATACGCAGTATTTT. The chain uses TRBV9 and TRBJ2-3; no reliable D call. The CDR3 is made up of 16 amino acids. Trimming left V 0 bases short and J 0 bases short, with 11 bases between. Germline lookup yields CDR1 SGDLS and CDR2 YYNGEE. Filled out from reference TRBV9 and TRBJ2-3, the complete variable domain reads DSGVTQTPKHLITATGQRVTLRCSPRSGDLSVYWYQQSLDQGLQFLIQYYNGEERAKGNILERFSAQQFPDLHSELNLSSLELGDSALYFCASSVEGLSSTDTQYFGPGTRLTVL.

The DNA of the CDR3 is TGTGCCAGCAGTGTTGTGTTCGAGGGTAATGAAGCTTTCTTT. Protein: CASSVVFEGNEAFF. The chain couples TRBV6-1 to TRBJ1-1; D unclear. The CDR3 loop spans 14 amino acids. CDR1 is MNHNS and CDR2 is SASEGT in the germline V gene. Trimming stripped 4 bases from V and 7 bases from J, with 16 bases between.

The CDR3 region is CSVAGLAGSASYNEQFF. The DNA for the CDR3 is TGCAGCGTTGCCGGACTAGCGGGATCAGCCTCCTACAATGAGCAGTTCTTC. The genes are TRBV29-1 and TRBJ2-1; TRBD2 agrees at 12 bases. V was pared by 4 bases and J by 0 bases, with 7 bases of the junction left unmatched. Germline V gene lookup returns CDR1 SQVTM and CDR2 ANQGSEA. The CDR3 is made up of 17 amino acids.

This clonotype was picked up a small number of times. This chain joins TRBV4-1 and TRBJ2-1; the D gene is possibly TRBD1 (6 bases). This CDR3 region has 15 residues. In germline, CDR1 is MGHRA, CDR2 YSYEKL. V lost 8 bases and J lost 2, with 16 bases in between. CDR3 nucleotides: TGCGCCAGCCGAAGGACAGCCCTAACCTACAATGAGCAGTTCTTC. This encodes CASRRTALTYNEQFF.

This clonotype was found a few times. V usage is TRBV28 and J usage is TRBJ1-2, with D tentatively TRBD1 (6 bases). The germline gives CDR1 MDHEN, CDR2 SYDVKM. This CDR3 comprises 15 residues. V lost 5 bases and J lost 2, with 15 bases in between. Written as DNA, the CDR3 is TGTGCCAGCAGTCCCGGGACATCAACAAACTATGGCTACACCTTC. It encodes CASSPGTSTNYGYTF.

This chain connects TRBV28 to TRBJ2-3, with D tentatively TRBD2 (5 bases). The CDR3 extends over 14 amino acids. CDR1 and CDR2 (germline): MDHEN, SYDVKM. Trimming shortened V by 7 bases and J by 2 bases, and 13 bases separated the two germline ends. CDR3 sequence reads: CASNRGIATDTQYF. CDR3 nucleotides: TGTGCCAGCAATAGAGGGATAGCCACAGATACGCAGTATTTT.

In its sample, this clonotype was seen many times. The chain links TRBV29-1 to TRBJ2-1; 9 bases fit TRBD1. The CDR3 is 14 amino acids. Trimming at V came to 6 bases and at J to 8 bases, leaving 11 bases not matched to a gene. Germline V CDR1 and CDR2: SQVTM, ANQGSEA. The CDR3 loop is CSVGRDRARDEQFF. Here the CDR3 DNA reads TGCAGCGTGGGCAGGGACAGGGCTAGGGATGAGCAGTTCTTC.

V is TRBV7-6 and J is TRBJ2-1; maybe TRBD2 (5 bases). CDR3 length equals 16 residues. Deletions cut 0 bases from V and 3 bases from J, with 12 bases between. From germline, CDR1 is SGHVS and CDR2 FNYEAQ. The CDR3 loop reads CASSLARPSYYNEQFF. Written as DNA, the CDR3 is TGTGCCAGCAGCTTAGCGAGGCCTAGCTACTACAATGAGCAGTTCTTC.

The genes are TRBV9 and TRBJ2-3; the match to TRBD2 covers 14 bases. The J segment lost 4 bases and the V segment lost 5 bases, leaving 12 bases of the junction unmatched. CDR1 is SGDLS and CDR2 is YYNGEE in the germline V gene. The CDR3 totals 18 residues. The CDR3 sequence is CASRYTGLAGGVADTQYF. The CDR3 DNA sequence: TGTGCCAGCAGATACACAGGACTAGCGGGAGGAGTCGCAGATACGCAGTATTTT. Full variable domain (missing parts from reference TRBV9 and TRBJ2-3): DSGVTQTPKHLITATGQRVTLRCSPRSGDLSVYWYQQSLDQGLQFLIQYYNGEERAKGNILERFSAQQFPDLHSELNLSSLELGDSALYFCASRYTGLAGGVADTQYFGPGTRLTVL.

The chain has TRBV10-3 and TRBJ2-7; D not certain. This CDR3 contains 17 residues. V was trimmed by 0 bases and J by 0 bases, leaving 15 bases between them. In germline, CDR1 is ENHRY, CDR2 SYGVKD. In DNA, the CDR3 is TGTGCCATCAGTGAGTCCCGCTTTAAAGTGAGCTCCTACGAGCAGTACTTC. Its protein is CAISESRFKVSSYEQYF.

This chain's CDR3 is CASSPRNVGSDEQFF. CDR3 coding DNA: TGTGCCAGCAGCCCCAGGAATGTCGGGAGTGATGAGCAGTTCTTC. The V gene is TRBV11-1, the J gene TRBJ2-1, with TRBD2 as a possible D gene (6 bases). This CDR3 is 15 amino acids long. Germline V gene lookup returns CDR1 SGHAT and CDR2 FQDESV (reference sequence). V lost 5 bases and J 8 bases, leaving 19 bases between the germline ends.

This chain uses TRBV28 with TRBJ1-1, with 9 bases identical to TRBD1. Germline V gene lookup returns CDR1 MDHEN and CDR2 SYDVKM. The CDR3 totals 11 residues. Unmatched junction bases numbered 4, after V lost 6 bases and J lost 11 bases. The CDR3 region has the DNA TGTGCCAGCAGAGAGGACAGGGGCGCTTTCTTT. It is translated as CASREDRGAFF.

V usage is TRBV4-1 and J usage is TRBJ2-2, with TRBD2 matching over 12 bases. This CDR3 region has 16 residues. Germline CDR1 MGHRA, CDR2 YSYEKL. V was pared by 4 bases and J by 9 bases, with 9 bases of the junction left unmatched. Here the CDR3 DNA reads TGCGCCAGCAGCCCCTTTCAGACTAGCGGGAGTCGGGAGCTGTTTTTT. Translating gives CASSPFQTSGSRELFF.

This clonotype was recorded at least ten times. CDR3 amino acids: CASSRDSQETQYF. In DNA form, the CDR3 reads TGTGCCAGCAGTCGGGACTCTCAAGAGACCCAGTACTTC. The chain links TRBV25-1 to TRBJ2-5, with D possibly being TRBD2 (6 bases). Germline assignment: CDR1 MGHDK and CDR2 SYGVNS. The CDR3 sequence is 13 residues long. V lost 5 bases and J lost 2, with 9 bases in between.

This clonotype was observed at least ten times. This chain links TRBV12-3 or TRBV12-4 with TRBJ1-6; no clear D. Trimming removed 6 bases at V and 0 bases at J, with 12 bases between. The CDR3 length is 16 residues. The CDR3 sequence: CASSPRQSSYNSPLHF. As DNA, the CDR3 is TGTGCCAGCAGCCCCAGGCAGAGCTCCTATAATTCACCCCTCCACTTT.